This TCR beta chain is from a study of T cell repertoires in cytomegalovirus infection. The germline CDR1 and CDR2 sequences are SGHTA and FQGNSA. The ends were cut back, 5 bases at V and 3 bases at J, with 10 bases in the middle. The CDR3 is made up of 13 amino acids. TCRdb re-derived calls from the reads in MiXCR, one entry per CDR3 protein. Of 350,000 to 550,000 distinct CDR3 sequences in the sample, about a third are singletons; the top ten hold roughly an eighth. This clonotype was seen many times. V is TRBV7-2 and J is TRBJ1-1; D perhaps matches TRBD1 (5 bases). The receptor's source is a human donor in good health (CMV status not recorded). Some clones in this sample may be carry-over from other donors' samples. The source material was PBMCs. The CDR3 sequence: CASSAEGYTEAFF. CDR3 coding DNA: TGTGCCAGCAGCGCGGAGGGGTACACTGAAGCTTTCTTT.